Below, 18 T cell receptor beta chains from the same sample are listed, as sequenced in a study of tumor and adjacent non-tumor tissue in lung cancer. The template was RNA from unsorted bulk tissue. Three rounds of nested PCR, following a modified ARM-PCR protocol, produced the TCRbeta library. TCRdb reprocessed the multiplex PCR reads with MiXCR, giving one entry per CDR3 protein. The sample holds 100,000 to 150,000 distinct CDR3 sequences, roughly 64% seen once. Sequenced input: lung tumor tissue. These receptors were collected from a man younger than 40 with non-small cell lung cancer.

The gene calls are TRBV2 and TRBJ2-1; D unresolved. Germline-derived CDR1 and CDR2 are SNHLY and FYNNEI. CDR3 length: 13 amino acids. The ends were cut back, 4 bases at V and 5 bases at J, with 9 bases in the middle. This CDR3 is CASSVSHDNEQFF. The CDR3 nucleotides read TGTGCCAGCAGTGTAAGTCACGACAATGAGCAGTTCTTC.

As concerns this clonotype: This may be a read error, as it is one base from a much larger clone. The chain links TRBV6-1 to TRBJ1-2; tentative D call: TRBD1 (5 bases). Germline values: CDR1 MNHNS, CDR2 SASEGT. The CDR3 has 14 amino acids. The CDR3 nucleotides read TGTGCCAGCAATGAATTCAGGGTTGACTATGGCTACACCTTC. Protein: CASNEFRVDYGYTF.

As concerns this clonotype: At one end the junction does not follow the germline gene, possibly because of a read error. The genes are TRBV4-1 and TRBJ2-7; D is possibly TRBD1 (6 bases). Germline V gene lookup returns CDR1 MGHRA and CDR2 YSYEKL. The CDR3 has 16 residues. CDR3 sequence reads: CASSQDEARGTYEQYF. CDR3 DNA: TGCGCCAGCAGCCAAGATGAAGCGAGGGGGACCTACGAGCAATACTTC.

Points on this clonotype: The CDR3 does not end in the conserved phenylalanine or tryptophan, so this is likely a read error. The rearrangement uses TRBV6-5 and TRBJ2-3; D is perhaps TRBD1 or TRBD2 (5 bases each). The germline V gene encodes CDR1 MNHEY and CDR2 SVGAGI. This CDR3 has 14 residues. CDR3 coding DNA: TGTACCAGCCAATATCTGGGGGGCACAGATACGCAGTATCTT. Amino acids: CTSQYLGGTDTQYL.

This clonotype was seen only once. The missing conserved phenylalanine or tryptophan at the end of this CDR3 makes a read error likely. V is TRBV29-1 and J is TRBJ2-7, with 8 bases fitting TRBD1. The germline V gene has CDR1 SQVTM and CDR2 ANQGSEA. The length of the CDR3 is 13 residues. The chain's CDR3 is CIVDARGLGEQYL. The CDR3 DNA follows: TGCATCGTTGACGCCAGGGGGCTTGGCGAGCAGTACCTC.

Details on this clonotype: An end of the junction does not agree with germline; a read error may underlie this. The CDR3 sequence: CASSLGTSGANALTF. The CDR3 DNA follows: TGTGCCAGCAGTTTAGGGACCAGTGGGGCCAACGCCCTGACTTTC. This chain joins TRBV12-3 or TRBV12-4 and TRBJ2-6; D may be TRBD1 (5 bases). The CDR3 length is 15 residues.

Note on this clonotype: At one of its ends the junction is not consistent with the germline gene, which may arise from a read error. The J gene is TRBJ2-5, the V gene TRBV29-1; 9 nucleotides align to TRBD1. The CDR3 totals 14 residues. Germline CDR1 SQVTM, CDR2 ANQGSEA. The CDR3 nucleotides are TGCAGCGTCCAGCAGGACAGGGGTCAGGAGACCCAGTACTTT. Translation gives CSVQQDRGQETQYF.

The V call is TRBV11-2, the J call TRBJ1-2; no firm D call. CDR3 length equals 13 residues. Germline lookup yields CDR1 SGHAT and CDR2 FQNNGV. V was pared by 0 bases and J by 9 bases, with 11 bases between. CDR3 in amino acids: CASSLDKRGSYTF. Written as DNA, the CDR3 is TGTGCCAGCAGCTTAGATAAGCGGGGAAGCTACACCTTC.

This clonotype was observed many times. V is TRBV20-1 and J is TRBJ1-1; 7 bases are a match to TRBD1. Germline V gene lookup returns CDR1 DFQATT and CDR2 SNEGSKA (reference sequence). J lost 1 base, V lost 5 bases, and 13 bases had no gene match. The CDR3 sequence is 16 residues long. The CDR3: CSAGGWGQPPNTEAFF. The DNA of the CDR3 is TGCAGTGCTGGGGGCTGGGGACAGCCACCGAACACTGAAGCTTTCTTT.

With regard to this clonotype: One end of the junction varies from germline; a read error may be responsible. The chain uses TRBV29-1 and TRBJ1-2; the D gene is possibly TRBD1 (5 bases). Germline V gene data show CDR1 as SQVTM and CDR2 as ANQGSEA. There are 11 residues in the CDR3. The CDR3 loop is CSVGKDIRYAF. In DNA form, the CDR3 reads TGCAGCGTTGGGAAGGACATCCGCTACGCCTTC.

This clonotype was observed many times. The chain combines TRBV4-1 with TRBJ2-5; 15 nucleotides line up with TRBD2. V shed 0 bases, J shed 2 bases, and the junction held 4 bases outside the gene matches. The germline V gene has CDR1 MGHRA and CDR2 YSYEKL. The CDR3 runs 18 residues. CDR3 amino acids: CASSQDIGLAGGQETQYF. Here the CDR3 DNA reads TGCGCCAGCAGCCAAGATATAGGACTAGCGGGAGGGCAAGAGACCCAGTACTTC.

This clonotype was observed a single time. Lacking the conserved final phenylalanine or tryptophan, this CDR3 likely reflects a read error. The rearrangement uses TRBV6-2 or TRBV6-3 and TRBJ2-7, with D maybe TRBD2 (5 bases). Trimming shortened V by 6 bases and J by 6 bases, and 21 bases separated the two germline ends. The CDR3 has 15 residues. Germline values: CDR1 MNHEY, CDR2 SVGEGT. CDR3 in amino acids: CASRPRGAAYSEQYL. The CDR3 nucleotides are TGTGCCAGCAGACCCCGGGGAGCTGCGTACTCCGAGCAGTACCTC.

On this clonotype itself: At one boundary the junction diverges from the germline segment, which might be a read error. The CDR3 sequence: CDSSPLYRTGRVYEQYF. CDR3 DNA: TGCGACAGCAGCCCTTTGTACCGGACAGGGAGGGTCTACGAGCAGTACTTC. The chain recombines TRBV4-1 with TRBJ2-7; tentative D call: TRBD1 (8 bases). The CDR3 extends over 17 amino acids. Germline assignment: CDR1 MGHRA and CDR2 YSYEKL.

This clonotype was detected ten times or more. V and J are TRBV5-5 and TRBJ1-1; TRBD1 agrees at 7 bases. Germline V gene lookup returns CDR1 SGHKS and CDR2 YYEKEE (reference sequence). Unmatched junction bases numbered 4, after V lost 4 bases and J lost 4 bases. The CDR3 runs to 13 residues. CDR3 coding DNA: TGTGCCAGCAGCATTACAGGGGTCACTGAAGCTTTCTTT. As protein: CASSITGVTEAFF.

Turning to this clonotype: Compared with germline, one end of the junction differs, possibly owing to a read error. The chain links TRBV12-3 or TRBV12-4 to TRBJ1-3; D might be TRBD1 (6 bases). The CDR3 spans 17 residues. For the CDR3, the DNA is TGTGCCGGCAGGTTCACCCATGGGGGCAAGGCTGGAAACACCATATATTTT. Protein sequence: CAGRFTHGGKAGNTIYF.

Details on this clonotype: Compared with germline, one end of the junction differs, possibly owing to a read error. The DNA for the CDR3 is TGTGCCCGCAGTTTTTCAGTCAGCCAGCGAAACACCATATATTTT. It specifies CARSFSVSQRNTIYF. This sequence joins TRBV12-3 or TRBV12-4 and TRBJ1-3, with D unclear. CDR3 length equals 15 residues.

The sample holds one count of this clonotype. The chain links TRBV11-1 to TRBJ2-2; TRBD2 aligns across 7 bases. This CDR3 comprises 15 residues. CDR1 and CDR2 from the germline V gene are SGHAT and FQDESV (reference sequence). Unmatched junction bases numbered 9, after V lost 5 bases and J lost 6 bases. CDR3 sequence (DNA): TGTGCCAGCAGCCTCCTCCTAGCGGAGGCCGGGGAGCTGTTTTTT. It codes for CASSLLLAEAGELFF. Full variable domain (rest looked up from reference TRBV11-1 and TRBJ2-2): EAEVAQSPRYKITEKSQAVAFWCDPISGHATLYWYRQILGQGPELLVQFQDESVVDDSQLPKDRFSAERLKGVDSTLKIQPAELGDSAMYLCASSLLLAEAGELFFGEGSRLTVL.

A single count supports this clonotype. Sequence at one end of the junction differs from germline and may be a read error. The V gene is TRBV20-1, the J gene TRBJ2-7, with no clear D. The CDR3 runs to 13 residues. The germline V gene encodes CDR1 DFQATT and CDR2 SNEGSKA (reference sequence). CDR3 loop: CSARETHTYEQYF. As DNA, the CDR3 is TGCAGTGCTAGAGAGACACATACCTACGAGCAGTACTTT.